Listed below are T cell receptor beta chains from one sample, sequenced in a study of blood T cell repertoires in COVID-19. Sequencing was performed with immunoSEQ multiplex PCR; in TCRdb, only in-frame clones are kept and a portion is missing. The data contain approximately 77,000 clones, 80% of them singletons. The specimen sequenced was peripheral blood. All receptors derive from a woman between 70 and 85 years old with acute or convalescent COVID-19. Both conserved end residues are part of each CDR3. Each record gives: D gene, J gene, clone size, V gene, CDR3 protein, CDR3 DNA. The D gene is left open where the match is weak. Size is stated for part of the rows, as once, few or many counts, or as a class when the clone is expanded.

TRBD1 | TRBJ1-2 | - | TRBV5-6 | CASSLRTGGDGYTF | TGTGCCAGCAGCTTAAGGACAGGGGGCGATGGCTACACCTTC
- | TRBJ1-3 | - | TRBV5-1 | CASSWRGPLPSGNTIYF | TGCGCCAGCAGCTGGCGGGGACCGCTGCCCTCTGGAAACACCATATATTTT
TRBD1 | TRBJ1-1 | - | TRBV6-2/TRBV6-3 | CASSYEGAITEAFF | TGTGCCAGCAGTTACGAGGGGGCGATCACTGAAGCTTTCTTT
TRBD1 | TRBJ1-1 | - | TRBV5-1 | CASSLRPDRASEAFF | TGCGCCAGCAGCTTGAGGCCGGACAGGGCTAGTGAAGCTTTCTTT
- | TRBJ1-1 | - | TRBV12-3/TRBV12-4 | CASSFSRVTEAFF | TGTGCCAGCAGTTTTAGCAGGGTCACTGAAGCTTTCTTT
TRBD2 | TRBJ2-1 | - | TRBV7-7 | CASSLGSSGSYNEQFF | TGTGCCAGCAGCTTAGGCTCTAGCGGGAGTTACAATGAGCAGTTCTTC
- | TRBJ2-5 | - | TRBV3-1/TRBV3-2 | CASRDYQETQYF | TGTGCCAGCAGGGACTACCAAGAGACCCAGTACTTC
TRBD1 | TRBJ2-7 | - | TRBV6-2/TRBV6-3 | CASSFGTGHREQYF | TGTGCCAGCAGTTTCGGGACAGGCCATAGGGAGCAGTACTTC
TRBD1 | TRBJ1-2 | few | TRBV6-6 | CASSYGRTGDGYTF | TGTGCCAGCAGTTACGGACGGACAGGGGATGGCTACACCTTC
TRBD1 | TRBJ2-5 | - | TRBV5-1 | CASSLGDRGPGAQYF | TGCGCCAGCAGCTTGGGGGACAGGGGACCCGGGGCCCAGTACTTC
- | TRBJ1-1 | - | TRBV7-2 | CASSLALERSEAFF | TGTGCCAGCAGCTTAGCCCTTGAGAGATCTGAAGCTTTCTTT
- | TRBJ1-3 | - | TRBV7-8 | CASSLMSSGNTIYF | TGTGCCAGCAGCTTAATGAGCTCTGGAAACACCATATATTTT
- | TRBJ1-1 | - | TRBV7-2 | CASSFRAAGTEAFF | TGTGCCAGCAGCTTCCGGGCCGCGGGCACTGAAGCTTTCTTT
TRBD2 | TRBJ2-3 | - | TRBV7-9 | CASSLVSSGGSTSTDTQYF | TGTGCCAGCAGCTTAGTTTCTAGCGGGGGCTCTACTAGCACAGATACGCAGTATTTT
TRBD1 | TRBJ2-3 | - | TRBV4-3 | CASSPRGTGVRGISTDTQYF | TGCGCCAGCAGCCCCCGAGGAACAGGGGTAAGGGGTATTAGCACAGATACGCAGTATTTT
- | TRBJ1-3 | - | TRBV6-5 | CASRGTPNSGNTIYF | TGTGCCAGCAGAGGGACACCGAATTCTGGAAACACCATATATTTT
- | TRBJ1-1 | few | TRBV5-8 | CASSWWGRVAFF | TGTGCCAGCAGCTGGTGGGGCAGGGTAGCTTTCTTT
TRBD1 | TRBJ1-2 | - | TRBV4-1 | CASSPGQGNGDGYTF | TGCGCCAGCAGCCCCGGACAGGGAAACGGGGATGGCTACACCTTC
TRBD2 | TRBJ2-1 | - | TRBV9 | CASSVGLAGNNEQFF | TGTGCCAGCAGCGTAGGACTAGCGGGGAACAATGAGCAGTTCTTC
TRBD2 | TRBJ2-7 | - | TRBV5-4 | CASSSETGLAGGEQYF | TGTGCCAGCAGCTCCGAAACGGGACTAGCGGGGGGTGAGCAGTACTTC
TRBD1 | TRBJ2-1 | once | TRBV6-1 | CASSQTGGSYNEQFF | TGTGCCAGCAGTCAGACAGGGGGCTCCTACAATGAGCAGTTCTTC
- | TRBJ1-3 | - | TRBV21-1 | CASSTGSGNTIYF | TGTGCCAGCAGCACAGGGTCTGGAAACACCATATATTTT
- | TRBJ1-1 | - | TRBV27 | CASSLPGGTEAFF | TGTGCCAGCAGTTTACCCGGGGGGACTGAAGCTTTCTTT
TRBD1 | TRBJ1-5 | few | TRBV29-1 | CSVETGGNQPQHF | TGCAGCGTTGAAACAGGGGGCAATCAGCCCCAGCATTTT
- | TRBJ2-7 | - | TRBV7-2 | CASSPGGGGRNEQYF | TGTGCCAGCAGCCCAGGTGGGGGGGGGCGGAACGAGCAGTACTTC
TRBD1 | TRBJ2-1 | - | TRBV6-2/TRBV6-3 | CASSLDRGLIYNEQFF | TGTGCCAGCAGCCTGGACAGGGGCCTTATCTACAATGAGCAGTTCTTC
- | TRBJ1-5 | - | TRBV16 | CASSQSTESQPQHF | TGTGCCAGCAGCCAAAGCACCGAGAGCCAGCCCCAGCATTTT
TRBD1 | TRBJ2-5 | - | TRBV5-1 | CASSPGTAASETQYF | TGCGCCAGCTCGCCAGGGACAGCGGCCTCAGAGACCCAGTACTTC
TRBD1 | TRBJ1-3 | - | TRBV5-1 | CASSTDRPGNTIYF | TGCGCCAGCAGCACGGACAGGCCTGGAAACACCATATATTTT
TRBD1 | TRBJ2-3 | - | TRBV7-3 | CASSPRTGGGWDTQYF | TGTGCCAGCAGCCCACGGACAGGGGGCGGTTGGGATACGCAGTATTTT
- | TRBJ1-3 | - | TRBV6-2/TRBV6-3 | CASSYSRRMGQGFSGNTIYF | TGTGCCAGCAGTTACTCGAGGAGAATGGGCCAGGGATTCTCTGGAAACACCATATATTTT